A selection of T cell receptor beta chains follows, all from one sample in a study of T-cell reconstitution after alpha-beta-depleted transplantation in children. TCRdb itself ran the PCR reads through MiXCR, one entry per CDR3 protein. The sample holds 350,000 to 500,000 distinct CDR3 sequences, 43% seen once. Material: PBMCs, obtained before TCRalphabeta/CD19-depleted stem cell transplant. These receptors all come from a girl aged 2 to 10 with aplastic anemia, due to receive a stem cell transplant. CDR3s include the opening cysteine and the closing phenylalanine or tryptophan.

cdr3_aa: CASSLGHRRPGGEQYF
j_call: TRBJ2-7
v_call: TRBV12-3/TRBV12-4

cdr3_aa: CSASPTGTAAGIQYF
j_call: TRBJ2-7
v_call: TRBV20-1

cdr3_aa: CASSLTVGGNYEQYF
j_call: TRBJ2-7
v_call: TRBV4-1

cdr3_aa: CASTPRDIYGYTF
j_call: TRBJ1-2
v_call: TRBV28

cdr3_aa: CASSLGTSDEQYF
j_call: TRBJ2-7
v_call: TRBV12-3/TRBV12-4

cdr3_aa: CASSAQGGTSSGANVLTF
j_call: TRBJ2-6
v_call: TRBV7-7

cdr3_aa: CAISETGGANNEQFF
j_call: TRBJ2-1
v_call: TRBV10-3

cdr3_aa: CASSVGPGGAPGDEQYF
j_call: TRBJ2-7
v_call: TRBV9

cdr3_aa: CASGSGLGLSYNEQFF
j_call: TRBJ2-1
v_call: TRBV12-3/TRBV12-4

cdr3_aa: CASRPLADLVTGELFF
j_call: TRBJ2-2
v_call: TRBV5-1

cdr3_aa: CASSQEYGDTLEQYF
j_call: TRBJ2-7
v_call: TRBV4-1

cdr3_aa: CASSLTLAARTSSTDTQYF
j_call: TRBJ2-3
v_call: TRBV5-1

cdr3_aa: CASSLTQLGTGELFF
j_call: TRBJ2-2
v_call: TRBV5-1

cdr3_aa: CAIRPQQPNYEQYF
j_call: TRBJ2-7
v_call: TRBV10-3

cdr3_aa: CASLKERGITSTDTQYF
j_call: TRBJ2-3
v_call: TRBV10-2

cdr3_aa: CASSLERLAGGNNEQFF
j_call: TRBJ2-1
v_call: TRBV7-8

cdr3_aa: CASSFGRYRSNEQFF
j_call: TRBJ2-1
v_call: TRBV7-9

cdr3_aa: CSVDVQGAEGYTF
j_call: TRBJ1-2
v_call: TRBV29-1

cdr3_aa: CSARDGTRSSYEQYF
j_call: TRBJ2-7
v_call: TRBV20-1

cdr3_aa: CASTGQGAHTGELFF
j_call: TRBJ2-2
v_call: TRBV28

cdr3_aa: CASSLARASLYEQYF
j_call: TRBJ2-7
v_call: TRBV7-2

cdr3_aa: CSARGTYGYTF
j_call: TRBJ1-2
v_call: TRBV20-1

cdr3_aa: CASSLGQQNIQYF
j_call: TRBJ2-4
v_call: TRBV28